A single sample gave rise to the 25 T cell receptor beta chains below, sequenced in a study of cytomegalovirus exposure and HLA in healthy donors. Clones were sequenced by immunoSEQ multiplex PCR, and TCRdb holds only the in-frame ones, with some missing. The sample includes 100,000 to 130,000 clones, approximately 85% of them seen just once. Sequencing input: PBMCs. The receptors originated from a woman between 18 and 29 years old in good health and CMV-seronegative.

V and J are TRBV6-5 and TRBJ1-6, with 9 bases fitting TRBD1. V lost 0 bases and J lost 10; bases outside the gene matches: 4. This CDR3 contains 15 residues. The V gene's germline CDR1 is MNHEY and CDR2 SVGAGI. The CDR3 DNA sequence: TGTGCCAGCAGTTACTCGGGGACAGGGAACTCACCCCTCCACTTT. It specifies CASSYSGTGNSPLHF.

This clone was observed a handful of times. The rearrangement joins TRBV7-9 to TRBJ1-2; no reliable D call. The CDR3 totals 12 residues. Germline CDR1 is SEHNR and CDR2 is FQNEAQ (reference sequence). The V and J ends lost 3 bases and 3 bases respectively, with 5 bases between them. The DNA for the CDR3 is TGTGCCAGCAGCTTGCCGGACTATGGCTACACCTTC. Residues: CASSLPDYGYTF.

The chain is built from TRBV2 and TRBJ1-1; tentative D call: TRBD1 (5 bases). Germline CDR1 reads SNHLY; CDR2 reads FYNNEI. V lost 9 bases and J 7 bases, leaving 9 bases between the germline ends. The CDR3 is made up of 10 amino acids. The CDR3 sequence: CASGGDEAFF. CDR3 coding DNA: TGTGCCAGTGGGGGGGATGAAGCTTTCTTT.

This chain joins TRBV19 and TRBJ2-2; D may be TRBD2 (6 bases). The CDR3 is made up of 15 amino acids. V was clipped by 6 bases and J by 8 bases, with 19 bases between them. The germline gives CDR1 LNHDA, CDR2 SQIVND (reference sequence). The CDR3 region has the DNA TGTGCCAGTAGGACCGGGGACTCTCCGTTAGGGGAGCTGTTTTTT. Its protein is CASRTGDSPLGELFF.

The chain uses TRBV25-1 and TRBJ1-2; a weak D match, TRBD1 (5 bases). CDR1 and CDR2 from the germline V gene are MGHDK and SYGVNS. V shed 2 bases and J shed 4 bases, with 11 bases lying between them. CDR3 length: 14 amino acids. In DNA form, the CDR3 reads TGTGCCAGCAGTGAAGGTCGGGGGGGCTATGGCTACACCTTC. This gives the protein CASSEGRGGYGYTF.

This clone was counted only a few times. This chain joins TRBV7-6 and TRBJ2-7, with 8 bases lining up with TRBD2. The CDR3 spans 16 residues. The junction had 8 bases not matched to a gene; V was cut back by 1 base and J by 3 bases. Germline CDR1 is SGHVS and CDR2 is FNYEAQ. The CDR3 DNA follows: TGTGCCAGCAGCTTAGTAGCGGGGCTGGGGGGCTACGAGCAGTACTTC. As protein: CASSLVAGLGGYEQYF.

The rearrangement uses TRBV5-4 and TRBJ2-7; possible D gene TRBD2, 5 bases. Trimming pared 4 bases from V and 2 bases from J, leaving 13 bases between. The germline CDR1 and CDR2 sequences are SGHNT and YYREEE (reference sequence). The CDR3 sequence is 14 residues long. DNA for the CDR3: TGTGCCAGCAGCCGGGATTTGTTAACCTACGAGCAGTACTTC. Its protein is CASSRDLLTYEQYF.

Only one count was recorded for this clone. CDR3 nucleotide sequence: TGTGCCAGTGAACTTCAAGCGGGGGGGCAAAATGAGCAGTTCTTC. Protein product: CASELQAGGQNEQFF. V and J are TRBV6-1 and TRBJ2-1; TRBD2 aligns across 10 bases. Looked up from germline, CDR1 is MNHNS and CDR2 is SASEGT. Trimming removed 9 bases from V and 7 bases from J; junction bases left unmatched: 12. The CDR3 totals 15 residues.

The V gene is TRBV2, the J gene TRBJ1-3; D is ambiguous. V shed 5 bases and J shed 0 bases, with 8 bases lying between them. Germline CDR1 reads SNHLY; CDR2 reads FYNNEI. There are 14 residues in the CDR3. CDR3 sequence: CASSRGSSGNTIYF. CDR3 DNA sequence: TGTGCCAGCAGTCGGGGTAGCTCTGGAAACACCATATATTTT.

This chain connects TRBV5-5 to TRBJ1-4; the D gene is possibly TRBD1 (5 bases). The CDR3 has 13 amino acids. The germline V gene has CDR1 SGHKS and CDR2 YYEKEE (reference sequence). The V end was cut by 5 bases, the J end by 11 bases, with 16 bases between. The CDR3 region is CASRSDGGSKLFF. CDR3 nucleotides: TGTGCCAGCAGGTCCGACGGGGGTTCGAAACTGTTTTTT.

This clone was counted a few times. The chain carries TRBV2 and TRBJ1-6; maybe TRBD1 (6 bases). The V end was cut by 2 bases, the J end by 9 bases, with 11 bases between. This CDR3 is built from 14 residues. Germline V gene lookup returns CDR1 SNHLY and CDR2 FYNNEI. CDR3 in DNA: TGTGCCAGCAGTGAATCCAGAGGGGGTTCACCCCTCCACTTT. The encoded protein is CASSESRGGSPLHF.

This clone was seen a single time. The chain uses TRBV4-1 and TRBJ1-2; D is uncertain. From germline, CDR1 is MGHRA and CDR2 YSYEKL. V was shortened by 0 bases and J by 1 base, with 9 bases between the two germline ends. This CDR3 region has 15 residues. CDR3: CASSQDIPVNYGYTF. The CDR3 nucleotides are TGCGCCAGCAGCCAAGATATCCCGGTTAACTATGGCTACACCTTC.

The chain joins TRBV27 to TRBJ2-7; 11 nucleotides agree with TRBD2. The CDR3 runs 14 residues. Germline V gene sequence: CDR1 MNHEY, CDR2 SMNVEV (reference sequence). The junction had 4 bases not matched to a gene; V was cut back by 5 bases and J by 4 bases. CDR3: CASSPGTSGYEQYF. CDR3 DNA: TGTGCCAGCAGTCCCGGGACTAGCGGTTACGAGCAGTACTTC.

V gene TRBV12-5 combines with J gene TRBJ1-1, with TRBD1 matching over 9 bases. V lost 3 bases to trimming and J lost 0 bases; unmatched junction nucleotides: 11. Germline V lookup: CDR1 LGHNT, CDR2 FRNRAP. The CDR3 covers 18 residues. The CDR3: CASGFLFGTGGLNTEAFF. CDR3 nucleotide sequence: TGTGCTAGTGGTTTTCTGTTCGGTACAGGGGGCCTGAACACTGAAGCTTTCTTT.

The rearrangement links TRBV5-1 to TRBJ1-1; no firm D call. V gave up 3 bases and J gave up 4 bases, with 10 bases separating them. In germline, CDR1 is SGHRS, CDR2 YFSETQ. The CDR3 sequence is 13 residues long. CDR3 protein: CASSSSGLTEAFF. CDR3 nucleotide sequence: TGCGCCAGCAGCTCCTCGGGTCTCACTGAAGCTTTCTTT. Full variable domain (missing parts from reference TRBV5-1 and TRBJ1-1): KAGVTQTPRYLIKTRGQQVTLSCSPISGHRSVSWYQQTPGQGLQFLFEYFSETQRNKGNFPGRFSGRQFSNSRSEMNVSTLELGDSALYLCASSSSGLTEAFFGQGTRLTVV.

Written as DNA, the CDR3 is TGTGCCAGCAGCTTAGGTCTAGCCCCAGATACGCAGTATTTT. It encodes CASSLGLAPDTQYF. The chain carries TRBV11-1 and TRBJ2-3; a possible D gene is TRBD2 (5 bases). This CDR3 spans 14 amino acids. The ends were cut back, 1 base at V and 4 bases at J, with 9 bases in the middle. Germline lookup yields CDR1 SGHAT and CDR2 FQDESV (reference sequence).

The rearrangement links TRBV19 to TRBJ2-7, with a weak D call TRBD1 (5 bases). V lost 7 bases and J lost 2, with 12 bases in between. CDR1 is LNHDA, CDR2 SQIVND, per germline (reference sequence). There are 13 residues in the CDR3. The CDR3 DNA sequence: TGTGCCAGTATCTCGGACAAAACCTACGAGCAGTACTTC. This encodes CASISDKTYEQYF. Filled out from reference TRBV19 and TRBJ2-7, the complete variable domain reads DGGITQSPKYLFRKEGQNVTLSCEQNLNHDAMYWYRQDPGQGLRLIYYSQIVNDFQKGDIAEGYSVSREKKESFPLTVTSAQKNPTAFYLCASISDKTYEQYFGPGTRLTVT.

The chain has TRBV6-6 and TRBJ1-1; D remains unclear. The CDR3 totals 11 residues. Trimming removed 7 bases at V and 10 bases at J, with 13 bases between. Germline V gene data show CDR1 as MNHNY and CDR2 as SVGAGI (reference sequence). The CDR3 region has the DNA TGTGCCAGCACCCAGCCCCGAGGAGCTTTCTTT. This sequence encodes CASTQPRGAFF.

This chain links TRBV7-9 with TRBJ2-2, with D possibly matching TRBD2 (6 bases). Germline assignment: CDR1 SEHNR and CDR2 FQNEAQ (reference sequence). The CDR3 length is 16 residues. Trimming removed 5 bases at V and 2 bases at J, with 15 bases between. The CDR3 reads CASSGDGGRNTGELFF. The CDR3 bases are TGTGCCAGCAGCGGGGATGGGGGGAGAAACACCGGGGAGCTGTTTTTT. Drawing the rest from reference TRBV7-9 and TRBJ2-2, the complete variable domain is DTGVSQNPRHKITKRGQNVTFRCDPISEHNRLYWYRQTLGQGPEFLTYFQNEAQLEKSRLLSDRFSAERPKGSFSTLEIQRTEQGDSAMYLCASSGDGGRNTGELFFGEGSRLTVL.

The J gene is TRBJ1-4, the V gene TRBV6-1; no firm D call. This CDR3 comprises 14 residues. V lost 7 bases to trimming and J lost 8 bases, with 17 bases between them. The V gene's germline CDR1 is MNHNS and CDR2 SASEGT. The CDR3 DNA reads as TGTGCCAGCAAAAACTTAGGTCTGGGCGAAAAACTGTTTTTT. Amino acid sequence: CASKNLGLGEKLFF.

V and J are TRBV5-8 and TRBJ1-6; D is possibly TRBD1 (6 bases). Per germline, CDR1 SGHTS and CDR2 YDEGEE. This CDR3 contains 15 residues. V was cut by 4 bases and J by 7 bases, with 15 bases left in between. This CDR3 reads CASSPKGGGNSPLHF. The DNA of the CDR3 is TGTGCCAGCAGCCCGAAGGGGGGAGGGAATTCACCCCTCCACTTT. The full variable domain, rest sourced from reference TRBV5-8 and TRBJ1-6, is EAGVTQSPTHLIKTRGQQATLRCSPISGHTSVYWYQQALGLGLQFLLWYDEGEERNRGNFPPRFSGRQFPNYSSELNVNALELEDSALYLCASSPKGGGNSPLHFGNGTRLTVT.

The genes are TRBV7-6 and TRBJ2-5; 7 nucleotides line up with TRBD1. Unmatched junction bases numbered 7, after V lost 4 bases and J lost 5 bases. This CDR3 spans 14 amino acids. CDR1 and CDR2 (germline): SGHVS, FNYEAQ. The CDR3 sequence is CASSSRTGWETQYF. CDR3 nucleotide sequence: TGTGCCAGCAGCTCCCGGACAGGATGGGAGACCCAGTACTTC.

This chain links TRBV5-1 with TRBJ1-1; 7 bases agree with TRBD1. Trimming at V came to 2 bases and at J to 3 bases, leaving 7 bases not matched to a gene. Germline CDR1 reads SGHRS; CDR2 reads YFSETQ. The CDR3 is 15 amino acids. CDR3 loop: CASSLWTGMDTEAFF. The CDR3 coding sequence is TGCGCCAGCAGCTTATGGACAGGAATGGACACTGAAGCTTTCTTT.

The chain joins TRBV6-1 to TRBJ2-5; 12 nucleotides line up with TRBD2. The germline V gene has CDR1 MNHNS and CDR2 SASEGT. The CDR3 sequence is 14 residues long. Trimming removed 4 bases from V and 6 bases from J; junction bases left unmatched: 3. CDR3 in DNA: TGTGCCAGCAGTGGGACTAGCGGGGTGCAGACCCAGTACTTC. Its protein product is CASSGTSGVQTQYF.

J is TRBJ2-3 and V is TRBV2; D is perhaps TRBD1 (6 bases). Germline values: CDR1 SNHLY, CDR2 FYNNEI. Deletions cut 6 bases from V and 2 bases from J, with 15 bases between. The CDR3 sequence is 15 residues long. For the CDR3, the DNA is TGTGCCAGCAGCCCTGGGGGCCTAATCACAGATACGCAGTATTTT. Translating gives CASSPGGLITDTQYF.